This T cell receptor beta chain is drawn from a study of T cells after yellow fever vaccination. The CDR3 has 14 amino acids. V lost 4 bases, J lost 5 bases, and 8 bases stayed unmatched. CDR1 is SGHRS and CDR2 is YFSETQ in the germline V gene. Generation of TCR cDNA used 5'RACE template switching (which added a universal primer site and UMIs). Each CDR3 protein is one row after TCRdb ran MiXCR on the 5' RACE reads. The data contain about 630,000 distinct CDR3 sequences, roughly an eighth of them seen just once; the ten biggest clones take up about 16%. This clonotype showed up just a few times. The chain joins TRBV5-1 to TRBJ1-1; 7 nucleotides line up with TRBD1. This TCR derives from a man aged 30 to 39 who received the YFV17D yellow fever vaccine. The sample was PBMCs, taken on the day of the yellow fever booster vaccination. The CDR3 bases are TGCGCCAGCAGCGGTCCCGGGACAGTAACTGAAGCTTTCTTT. Amino acid sequence: CASSGPGTVTEAFF.